This T cell receptor beta chain is drawn from a study of early T cells in non-severe SARS-CoV-2 infection. This clonotype was counted a few times. Separate cDNA molecules each had unique molecular identifiers attached to them. Each CDR3 protein gets one entry after TCRdb re-called the 5' RACE reads with MiXCR. The sample lists 62,000 or so distinct CDR3 sequences, approximately 9.2% occurring once. Looked up from germline, CDR1 is ENHRY and CDR2 is SYGVKD. This CDR3 comprises 11 residues. Trimming stripped 6 bases from V and 4 bases from J, with 7 bases between. The origin of this receptor is an adult who was a healthcare worker with PCR-confirmed SARS-CoV-2 infection or an uninfected control (not recorded which). The specimen was whole blood, collected at baseline. The rearrangement links TRBV10-3 to TRBJ2-7; D uncertain. CDR3 residues: CAISHQYEQYF. For the CDR3, the DNA is TGTGCCATCAGCCATCAGTACGAGCAGTACTTC.